The 4 T cell receptor beta chains listed next were all sequenced from one sample in a study of OX40 agonist ivuxolimab in advanced cancers. Clones were sequenced by immunoSEQ multiplex PCR, and TCRdb holds only the in-frame ones, with some missing. This sample has more than 60,000 clones, with roughly nine tenths found just once. This sample comprised CD4+ or CD8+ T cells sorted from blood, obtained in a trial of the OX40 agonist ivuxolimab. All receptors derive from an adult with an advanced solid tumor such as melanoma, head and neck, liver or kidney cancer.

The chain joins TRBV11-2 to TRBJ2-1, with D perhaps matching TRBD2 (6 bases). Germline-derived CDR1 and CDR2 are SGHAT and FQNNGV. Trimming cost V 3 bases and J 2 bases, with 11 bases left between them. The CDR3 is 15 amino acids. DNA of the CDR3: TGTGCCAGCAGCTTGGAGGGAGCCGCCTACAATGAGCAGTTCTTC. Its protein is CASSLEGAAYNEQFF. The whole variable domain, remainder taken from reference TRBV11-2 and TRBJ2-1, is EAGVAQSPRYKIIEKRQSVAFWCNPISGHATLYWYQQILGQGPKLLIQFQNNGVVDDSQLPKDRFSAERLKGVDSTLKIQPAKLEDSAVYLCASSLEGAAYNEQFFGPGTRLTVL.

The chain recombines TRBV10-1 with TRBJ1-1; 7 bases fit TRBD1. The J segment lost 5 bases and the V segment lost 3 bases, leaving 21 bases of the junction unmatched. The CDR3 has 19 amino acids. Germline values: CDR1 WNHNN, CDR2 SYGVQD (reference sequence). CDR3: CASSEQTGTETFMGTEAFF. The CDR3 DNA reads as TGCGCCAGCAGTGAACAAACCGGGACAGAGACTTTCATGGGGACTGAAGCTTTCTTT.

V and J are TRBV7-8 and TRBJ2-7; no reliable D call. V was cut by 2 bases and J by 6 bases, with 5 bases left in between. The CDR3 contains 11 residues. The germline V gene has CDR1 SGHVS and CDR2 FQNEAQ. CDR3 bases: TGTGCCAGCAGCTTATTTCGCGAGCAGTACTTC. It yields the protein CASSLFREQYF.

The chain has TRBV29-1 and TRBJ2-2; D unresolved. V was trimmed by 3 bases and J by 0 bases, leaving 8 bases between them. Germline CDR1 is SQVTM and CDR2 is ANQGSEA. The CDR3 is made up of 14 amino acids. The CDR3 DNA sequence: TGCAGCGTTGATCCCGAAGCGAACACCGGGGAGCTGTTTTTT. Its protein product is CSVDPEANTGELFF.